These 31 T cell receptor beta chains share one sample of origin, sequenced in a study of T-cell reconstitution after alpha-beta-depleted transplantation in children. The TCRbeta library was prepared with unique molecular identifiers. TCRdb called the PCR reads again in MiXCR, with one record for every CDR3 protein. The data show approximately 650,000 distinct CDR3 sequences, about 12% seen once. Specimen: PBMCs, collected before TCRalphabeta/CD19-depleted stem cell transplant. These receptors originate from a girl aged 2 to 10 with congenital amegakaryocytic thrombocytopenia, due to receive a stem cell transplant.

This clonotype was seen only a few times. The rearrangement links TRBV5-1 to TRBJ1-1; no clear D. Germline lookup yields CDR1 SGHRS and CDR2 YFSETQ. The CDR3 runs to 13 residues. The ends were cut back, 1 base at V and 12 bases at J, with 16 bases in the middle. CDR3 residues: CASSLSGLSSSFF. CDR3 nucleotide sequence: TGCGCCAGCAGCTTGAGCGGACTCTCTTCGTCTTTCTTT.

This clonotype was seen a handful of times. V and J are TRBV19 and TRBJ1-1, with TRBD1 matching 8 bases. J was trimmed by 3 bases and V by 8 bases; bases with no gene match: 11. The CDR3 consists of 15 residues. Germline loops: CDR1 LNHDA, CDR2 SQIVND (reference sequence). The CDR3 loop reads CASRTGRFGDTEAFF. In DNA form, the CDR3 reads TGTGCCAGTCGGACAGGGAGGTTTGGGGACACTGAAGCTTTCTTT.

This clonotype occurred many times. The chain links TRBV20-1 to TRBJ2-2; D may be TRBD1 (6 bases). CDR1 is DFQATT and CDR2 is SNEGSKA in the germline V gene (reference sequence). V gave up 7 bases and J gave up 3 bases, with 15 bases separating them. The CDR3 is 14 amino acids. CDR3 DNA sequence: TGCAGTGTTCCGAACAGGGCTGACACCGGGGAGCTGTTTTTT. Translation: CSVPNRADTGELFF.

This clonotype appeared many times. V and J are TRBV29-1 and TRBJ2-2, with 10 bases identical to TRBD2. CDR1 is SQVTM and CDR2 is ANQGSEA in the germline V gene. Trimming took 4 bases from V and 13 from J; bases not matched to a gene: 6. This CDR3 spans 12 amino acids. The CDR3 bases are TGCAGCGTTGGGCTAGCGGGAGTGGGGCTGTTTTTT. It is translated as CSVGLAGVGLFF.

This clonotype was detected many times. DNA of the CDR3: TGTGCCATCAGTGAGGAGGCTCGGACGCAGTATTTT. The encoded protein is CAISEEARTQYF. The J gene is TRBJ2-3, the V gene TRBV10-3; D not resolved. The V gene lost 2 bases and the J gene lost 9 bases, with 9 bases spanning the gap. The CDR3 is made up of 12 amino acids. CDR1 and CDR2 (germline): ENHRY, SYGVKD.

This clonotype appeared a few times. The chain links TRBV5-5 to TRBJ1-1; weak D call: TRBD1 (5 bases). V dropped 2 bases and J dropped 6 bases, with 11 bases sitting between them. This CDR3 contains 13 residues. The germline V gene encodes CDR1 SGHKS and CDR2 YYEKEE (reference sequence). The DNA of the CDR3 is TGTGCCAGCAGCTTAGGGGACTCCCCTGAAGCTTTCTTT. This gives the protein CASSLGDSPEAFF.

CDR3 in amino acids: CASSLVALAENTGELFF. In DNA, the CDR3 is TGCGCCAGCAGCTTGGTAGCCCTAGCGGAAAACACCGGGGAGCTGTTTTTT. The chain is built from TRBV5-1 and TRBJ2-2; 7 bases fit TRBD2. The CDR3 sequence is 17 residues long. Germline V gene data show CDR1 as SGHRS and CDR2 as YFSETQ. V shed 0 bases, J shed 2 bases, and the junction held 7 bases outside the gene matches.

CDR3 protein: CASSLTDLQRNTEAFF. Here the CDR3 DNA reads TGCGCCAGCAGCTTGACGGACCTACAGCGGAACACTGAAGCTTTCTTT. This chain links TRBV5-1 with TRBJ1-1; D remains ambiguous. This CDR3 has 16 residues. Germline lookup yields CDR1 SGHRS and CDR2 YFSETQ. V lost 1 base and J lost 1, with 14 bases in between. Variable domain in full (rest from reference TRBV5-1 and TRBJ1-1): KAGVTQTPRYLIKTRGQQVTLSCSPISGHRSVSWYQQTPGQGLQFLFEYFSETQRNKGNFPGRFSGRQFSNSRSEMNVSTLELGDSALYLCASSLTDLQRNTEAFFGQGTRLTVV.

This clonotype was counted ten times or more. CDR3 residues: CASSLVPRSQIAVSYEQYF. CDR3 coding DNA: TGCGCCAGCAGCTTGGTCCCCAGAAGCCAAATAGCGGTCTCCTACGAGCAGTACTTC. J is TRBJ2-7 and V is TRBV5-1; weak D call: TRBD2 (6 bases). Germline V gene data show CDR1 as SGHRS and CDR2 as YFSETQ. This CDR3 spans 19 amino acids. V shed 0 bases and J shed 0 bases, with 22 bases lying between them.

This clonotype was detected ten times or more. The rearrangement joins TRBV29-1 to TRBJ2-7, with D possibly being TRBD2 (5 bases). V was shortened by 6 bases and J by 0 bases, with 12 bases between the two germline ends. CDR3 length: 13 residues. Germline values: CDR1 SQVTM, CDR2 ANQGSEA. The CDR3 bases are TGCAGCGTCCTTTACGGGGACTCCTACGAGCAGTACTTC. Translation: CSVLYGDSYEQYF.

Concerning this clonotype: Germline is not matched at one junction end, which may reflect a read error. The CDR3 region is CASSLGGGGLAGYNEQFF. The DNA for the CDR3 is TGTGCCAGCAGTTTAGGTGGGGGTGGACTAGCTGGTTACAATGAGCAGTTCTTC. V usage is TRBV11-1 and J usage is TRBJ2-1; 8 bases line up with TRBD2. Germline V gene data show CDR1 as SGHAT and CDR2 as FQDESV (reference sequence). This CDR3 has 18 residues.

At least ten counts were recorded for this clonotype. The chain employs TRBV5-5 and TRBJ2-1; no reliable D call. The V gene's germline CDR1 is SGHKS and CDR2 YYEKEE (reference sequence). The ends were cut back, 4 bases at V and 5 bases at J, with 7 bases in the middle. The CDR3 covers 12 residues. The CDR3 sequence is CASSELNNEQFF. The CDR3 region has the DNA TGTGCCAGCAGCGAGTTAAACAATGAGCAGTTCTTC.

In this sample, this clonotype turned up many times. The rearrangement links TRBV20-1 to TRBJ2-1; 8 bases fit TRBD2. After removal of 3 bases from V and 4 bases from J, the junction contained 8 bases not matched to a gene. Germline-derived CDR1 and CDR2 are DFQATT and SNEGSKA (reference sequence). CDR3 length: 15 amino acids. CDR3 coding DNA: TGCAGTGCTAGTCTGAGCGGGAGTTCTTACAATGAGCAGTTCTTC. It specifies CSASLSGSSYNEQFF.

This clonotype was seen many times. Here the CDR3 reads CASSQRVSYEQYF. In DNA, the CDR3 is TGTGCCAGCAGCCAAAGGGTATCCTACGAGCAGTACTTC. V gene TRBV12-3 or TRBV12-4 combines with J gene TRBJ2-7; D unclear. This CDR3 has 13 amino acids. V lost 6 bases and J 1 base, leaving 10 bases between the germline ends.

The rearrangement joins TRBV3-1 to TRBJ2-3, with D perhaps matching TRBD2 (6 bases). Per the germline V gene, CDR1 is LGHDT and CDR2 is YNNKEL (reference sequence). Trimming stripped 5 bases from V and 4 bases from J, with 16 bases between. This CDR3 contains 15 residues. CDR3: CASSTPTRSADTQYF. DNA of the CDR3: TGTGCCAGCAGCACCCCGACTAGGTCGGCAGATACGCAGTATTTT.

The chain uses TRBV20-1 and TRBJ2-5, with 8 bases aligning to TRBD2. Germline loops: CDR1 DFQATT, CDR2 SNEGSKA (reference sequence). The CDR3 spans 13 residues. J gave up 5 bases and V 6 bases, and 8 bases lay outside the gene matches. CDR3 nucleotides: TGCAGTGCCGCCCCGGGAGGGCGGGAGACCCAGTACTTC. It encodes CSAAPGGRETQYF.

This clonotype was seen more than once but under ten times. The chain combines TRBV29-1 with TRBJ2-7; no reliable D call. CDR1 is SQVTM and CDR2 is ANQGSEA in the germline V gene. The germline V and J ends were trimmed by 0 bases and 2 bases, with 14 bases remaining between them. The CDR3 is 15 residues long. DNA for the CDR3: TGCAGCGTTGAAGATCGACGTGAGAACACCTACGAGCAGTACTTC. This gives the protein CSVEDRRENTYEQYF.

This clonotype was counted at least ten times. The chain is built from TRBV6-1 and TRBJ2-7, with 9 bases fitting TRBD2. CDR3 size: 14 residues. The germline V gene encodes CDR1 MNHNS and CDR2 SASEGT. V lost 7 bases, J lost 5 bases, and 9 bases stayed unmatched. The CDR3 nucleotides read TGTGCCAGCATTCTGCGGGAGGGCCTTGACGAGCAGTACTTC. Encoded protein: CASILREGLDEQYF.

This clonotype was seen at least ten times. The CDR3 region has the DNA TGCAGTGCTAGTACGGGGAACTCCTACGAGCAGTACTTC. Protein sequence: CSASTGNSYEQYF. The rearrangement uses TRBV20-1 and TRBJ2-7; tentative D call: TRBD2 (5 bases). The germline CDR1 and CDR2 sequences are DFQATT and SNEGSKA (reference sequence). CDR3 length: 13 residues. V was trimmed by 3 bases and J by 0 bases, leaving 9 bases between them.

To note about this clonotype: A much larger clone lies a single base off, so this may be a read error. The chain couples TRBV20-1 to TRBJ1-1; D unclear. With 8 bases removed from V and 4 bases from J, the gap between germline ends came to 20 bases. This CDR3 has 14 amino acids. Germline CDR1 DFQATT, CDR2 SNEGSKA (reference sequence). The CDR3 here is CSTSKGGLGTEAFF. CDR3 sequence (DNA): TGCAGTACTTCAAAGGGAGGGCTGGGCACTGAAGCTTTCTTT.

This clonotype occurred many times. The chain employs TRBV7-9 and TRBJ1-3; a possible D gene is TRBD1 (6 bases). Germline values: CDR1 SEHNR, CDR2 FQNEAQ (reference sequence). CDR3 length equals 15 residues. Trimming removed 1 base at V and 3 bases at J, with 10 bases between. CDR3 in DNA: TGTGCCAGCAGCTTAGAGGGGGGCAATGGAAACACCATATATTTT. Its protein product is CASSLEGGNGNTIYF.

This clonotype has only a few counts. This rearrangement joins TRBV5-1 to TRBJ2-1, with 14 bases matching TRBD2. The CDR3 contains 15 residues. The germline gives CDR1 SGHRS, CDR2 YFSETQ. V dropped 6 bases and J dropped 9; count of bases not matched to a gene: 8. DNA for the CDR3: TGCGCCAGCATCCAAAGACTAGCGGGAGGGAGTGAGCAGTTCTTC. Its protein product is CASIQRLAGGSEQFF. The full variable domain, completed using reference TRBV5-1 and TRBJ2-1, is KAGVTQTPRYLIKTRGQQVTLSCSPISGHRSVSWYQQTPGQGLQFLFEYFSETQRNKGNFPGRFSGRQFSNSRSEMNVSTLELGDSALYLCASIQRLAGGSEQFFGPGTRLTVL.

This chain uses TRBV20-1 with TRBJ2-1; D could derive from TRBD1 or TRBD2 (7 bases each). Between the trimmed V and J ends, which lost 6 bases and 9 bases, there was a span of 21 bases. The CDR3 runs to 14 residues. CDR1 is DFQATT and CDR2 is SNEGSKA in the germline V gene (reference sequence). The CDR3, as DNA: TGCAGTGCGGGGGAGGCAGGGGGGGTCACTGAGCAGTTCTTC. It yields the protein CSAGEAGGVTEQFF.

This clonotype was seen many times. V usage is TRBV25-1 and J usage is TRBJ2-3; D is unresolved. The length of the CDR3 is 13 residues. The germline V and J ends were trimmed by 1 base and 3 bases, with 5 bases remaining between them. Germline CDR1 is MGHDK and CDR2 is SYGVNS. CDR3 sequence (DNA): TGTGCCAGCAGTGAATTTGGGACAGATACGCAGTATTTT. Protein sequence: CASSEFGTDTQYF.

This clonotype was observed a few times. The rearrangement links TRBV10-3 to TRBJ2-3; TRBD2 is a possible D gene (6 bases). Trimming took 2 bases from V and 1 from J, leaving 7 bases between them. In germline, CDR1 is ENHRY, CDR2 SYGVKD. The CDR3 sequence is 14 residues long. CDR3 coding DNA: TGTGCCATCAGTGAGAGGAGGGGCACAGATACGCAGTATTTT. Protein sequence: CAISERRGTDTQYF.

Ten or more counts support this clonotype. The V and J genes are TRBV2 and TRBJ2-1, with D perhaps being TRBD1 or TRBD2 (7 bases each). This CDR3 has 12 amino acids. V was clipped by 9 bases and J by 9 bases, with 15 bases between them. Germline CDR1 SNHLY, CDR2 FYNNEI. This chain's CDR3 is CARGGTEFEQFF. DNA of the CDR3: TGTGCCAGGGGAGGGACAGAATTTGAGCAGTTCTTC.

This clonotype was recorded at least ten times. CDR3 DNA: TGCAGCGTTGGGACCCCCTACAATGAGCAGTTCTTC. Translated, it gives CSVGTPYNEQFF. The chain joins TRBV29-1 to TRBJ2-1; D is undetermined. Trimming cost V 4 bases and J 2 bases, with 6 bases left between them. The CDR3 has 12 residues. Germline CDR1 is SQVTM and CDR2 is ANQGSEA.

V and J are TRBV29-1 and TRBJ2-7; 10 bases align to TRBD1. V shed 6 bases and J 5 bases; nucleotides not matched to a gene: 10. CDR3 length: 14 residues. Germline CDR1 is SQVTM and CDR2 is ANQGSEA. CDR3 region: CSVDPGQGLDEQYF. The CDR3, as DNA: TGCAGCGTCGACCCGGGACAGGGGCTCGACGAGCAGTACTTC.

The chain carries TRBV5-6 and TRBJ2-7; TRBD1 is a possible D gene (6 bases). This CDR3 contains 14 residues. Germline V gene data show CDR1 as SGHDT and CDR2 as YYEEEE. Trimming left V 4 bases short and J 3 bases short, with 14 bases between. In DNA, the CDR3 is TGTGCCAGCAGCCCGACAGGTCATGACTACGAGCAGTACTTC. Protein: CASSPTGHDYEQYF.

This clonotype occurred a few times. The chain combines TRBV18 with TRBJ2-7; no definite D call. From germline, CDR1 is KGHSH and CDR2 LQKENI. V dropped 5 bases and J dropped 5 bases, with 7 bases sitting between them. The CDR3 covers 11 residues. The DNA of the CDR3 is TGTGCCAGCTCAGTATTTAACGAGCAGTACTTC. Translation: CASSVFNEQYF.

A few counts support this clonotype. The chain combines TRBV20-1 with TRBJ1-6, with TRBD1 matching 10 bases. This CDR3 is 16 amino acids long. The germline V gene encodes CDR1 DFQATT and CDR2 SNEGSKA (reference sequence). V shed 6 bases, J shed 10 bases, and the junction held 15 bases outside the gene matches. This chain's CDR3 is CSAREPRQGAGSPLHF. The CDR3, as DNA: TGCAGTGCCCGAGAGCCCAGACAGGGGGCCGGATCACCCCTCCACTTT.